The clone carrying this TCR beta chain was counted at least ten times. During its preparation, the TCRbeta library received unique molecular identifiers. TCRdb called the PCR reads again in MiXCR, with one record for every CDR3 protein. The data hold some 600,000 distinct CDR3 sequences, with about 15% observed a single time. This sample stems from a study of T-cell reconstitution after alpha-beta-depleted transplantation in children. The receptor's source is a human donor who donated a stem cell graft to a child with acute myeloid leukemia. Source: PBMCs from the stem cell graft donor, taken from the stem cell graft.

This CDR3 reads CSVGKTGEGGIEAFF. In DNA, the CDR3 is TGCAGCGTTGGGAAGACAGGGGAAGGGGGCATTGAAGCTTTCTTT. The V gene is TRBV29-1, the J gene TRBJ1-1; 8 bases match TRBD1. This CDR3 comprises 15 residues. Germline CDR1 and CDR2: SQVTM and ANQGSEA. With V trimmed by 4 bases and J by 7 bases, 14 bases remained unmatched.